This T cell receptor beta chain derives from a study of shared clonotypes between healthy human individuals. Overall study results and limits: The sharing of around 5% of naive CD4 clonotypes was seen across a handful of donors. Relative to memory subsets, naive subsets generally showed larger estimated richness.

Points on this clone: Its specificity is not known.

Per sorted-subset replicate PCR, input was approximately 210 ng DNA, representing 30,000 or so T cell genomes. Original methodology: Filtering differed since immunoSEQ provided only junctions, with no quality scores. The method was immunoSEQ multiplex PCR; TCRdb's version includes in-frame clones alone and lacks a portion of them. V, J and clone size are taken as reported in that table, and D and trimming were inferred from the DNA itself. The sample has hundreds of thousands of clones; around 96% are singletons. The CDR3 spans 15 residues. Germline CDR1 MRHNA, CDR2 SNTAGT. V lost 3 bases to trimming and J lost 8 bases, with 16 bases between them.

The sample consisted of naive CD4+ T cells sorted from blood. Documented subset: CD45RA+ positively selected. The TCR sequence derives from a woman aged 25-40 years in good health. The chain has TRBV6-4 and TRBJ1-4; D is perhaps TRBD1 (6 bases). CDR3: CASSEGGQIGEKLFF. The CDR3 DNA sequence: TGTGCCAGCAGTGAGGGGGGACAAATTGGCGAAAAACTGTTTTTT.